This T cell receptor (beta chain) emerged from a study of T cells in localized non-small cell lung cancer (dated by TCRdb to 2018 to 2021). A note on the overall study: The study analyzed T cell repertoires of a few hundred early-stage NSCLC patients, comparing tumors and uninvolved tumor-adjacent lungs. The cohort consisted of about 240 treatment-naive NSCLC patients whose localized lung tumors had been resected. A mean age of about 66 years was recorded for the NSCLC patients, of whom roughly 130 were male and 95 to 110 were female.

Including cysteine and phenylalanine, the CDR3 has 16 amino acids. CDR3 DNA is the only sequence kept; it has 48 bases, read in frame from the first base. V is reduced by 1 base and J by 0 bases, leaving a spacing of 13 bases between them. The CDR1 and CDR2 encoded by the germline V gene are SGDLS and YYNGEE. Worth noting for this clone: It has no known antigen specificity. No base-level quality is on record; no much larger clone is a single base apart.

Broad study findings and their caveats: Because multi-region sequencing of the tumors was not done, intratumor heterogeneity could not be ruled out. Higher T cell density in blood was associated with longer overall survival, whereas higher clonality in adjacent lung was associated with shorter survival. Uninvolved tumor-adjacent lung showed the highest T cell clonality, higher than tumor, which suggests more focused antigenic responses in the adjacent lung. A median of roughly 60 of the top 100 tumor clones turned up in the paired uninvolved adjacent lung, and some 27 of those clones also ranked among the top 100 of that same adjacent lung. Since the design was exploratory, TCR variables were selected using unadjusted p-values with no false-discovery rate correction.

The immunoSEQ Assay was used to sequence TCR beta CDR3 regions from DNA. The study's own analysis went as follows. T cell density was computed as TCR beta template counts normalized to usable DNA estimated by amplifying housekeeping genes. Richness was estimated using the preseqR package, with extrapolation to 400,000 templates for PBMC samples and to 120,000 templates for tissue samples. Clonality was calculated as one minus Pielou's evenness. To identify tissue-enriched TCRs, differential abundance testing was run on productive amino-acid clonotypes with a minimum total count of 5 and an alpha of 0.1. Repertoire overlap between compartments was quantified with the Jaccard Index and Morisita Overlap Index. GLIPH grouped TCR beta CDR3s together with public tetramer-defined viral CDR3s, and a viral motif had to include at least three viral sequences and show V-gene enrichment. Not all clones reach the TCRdb copy of this immuneACCESS table, which keeps in-frame sequences only. Checked studies attribute under half of the gap to unresolved V genes and leave the rest unexplained. From that table come the V and J calls and clone size; the DNA was used to work out D and trimming. The sample yields approximately 31,000 clones; around 90% were counted once. The ten biggest clones cover around 17% of the sample.

At diagnosis, tumor, uninvolved tumor-adjacent lung and peripheral blood were collected and then preserved as a mix of FFPE and fresh-frozen material. Blood samples were analyzed as peripheral blood mononuclear cells for TCR repertoire profiling. The chain is assembled from TRBV9 and TRBJ1-2; the D gene is perhaps TRBD1, on 5 matching bases. The receptor's source is a man between 40 and 70 years old with stage III lung adenocarcinoma. This material consisted of peripheral blood mononuclear cells, taken before any cancer treatment. Read as DNA, the sequence is TGTGCCAGCAGCGTACTACAGGAGCCTCCTAACTATGGCTACACCTTC. Translation gives CASSVLQEPPNYGYTF.